The clone carrying this T cell receptor beta chain was recorded many times. V lost 6 bases, J lost 5 bases, and 10 bases lay in between. This CDR3 is built from 11 residues. CDR1 and CDR2 from the germline V gene are DFQATT and SNEGSKA (reference sequence). The sample belongs to a study of T cell repertoires in cytomegalovirus infection. TCRdb re-called the reads with MiXCR, one entry per CDR3 protein. This sample has 210,000 or so distinct CDR3 sequences, with approximately 7% found just once. The V and J genes are TRBV20-1 and TRBJ1-1; no definite D call. The origin of this receptor is a human donor in good health (CMV status not recorded). Some clones in this sample may be carry-over from other donors' samples. The sequencing sample was made of PBMCs. CDR3 sequence reads: CSAPSGTEAFF. For the CDR3, the DNA is TGCAGTGCCCCGTCCGGGACTGAAGCTTTCTTT.